The 20 T cell receptor beta chains listed next were all sequenced from one sample in a study of identical twins. From the 5' RACE reads, TCRdb called clonotypes with MiXCR, one entry per CDR3 protein. The table lists some 790,000 distinct CDR3 sequences, around a sixth of them singletons, with about an eighth in the top ten. These same records also appear under a second study, on T cells expressing NK-cell markers.

Sequencing was done on a sample of PBMCs. These receptors were collected from a woman between 18 and 29 years old in good health.

This clonotype was seen more than once but under ten times. The chain carries TRBV5-1 and TRBJ2-1, with 11 bases lining up with TRBD2. Germline CDR1 SGHRS, CDR2 YFSETQ. The CDR3 is 17 residues long. Losses at the gene ends were 0 bases for V and 5 bases for J; bases not matched to a gene: 7. The CDR3 DNA is TGCGCCAGCAGCTTGGTGAGGGGACTAGCGGCACACAATGAGCAGTTCTTC. Its translation: CASSLVRGLAAHNEQFF. Together with reference TRBV5-1 and TRBJ2-1, the CDR3 gives the full variable domain: KAGVTQTPRYLIKTRGQQVTLSCSPISGHRSVSWYQQTPGQGLQFLFEYFSETQRNKGNFPGRFSGRQFSNSRSEMNVSTLELGDSALYLCASSLVRGLAAHNEQFFGPGTRLTVL.

This clonotype was observed a handful of times. The chain carries TRBV20-1 and TRBJ2-7; D is ambiguous. Germline values: CDR1 DFQATT, CDR2 SNEGSKA (reference sequence). Trimming removed 6 bases at V and 2 bases at J, with 14 bases between. The CDR3 is 13 amino acids. CDR3 region: CSAELRSTYEQYF. CDR3 coding DNA: TGCAGTGCAGAGCTAAGGTCAACCTACGAGCAGTACTTC.

This clonotype was seen a handful of times. V gene TRBV10-3 combines with J gene TRBJ2-7; the match to TRBD1 covers 11 bases. Germline V gene sequence: CDR1 ENHRY, CDR2 SYGVKD. The CDR3 loop spans 13 amino acids. The V and J ends lost 6 bases and 5 bases, in that order; junction bases with no gene match: 3. CDR3 in DNA: TGTGCCATCAGCCGGGACAGGGGGAACGAGCAGTACTTC. Its protein is CAISRDRGNEQYF.

This clonotype was recorded a few times. The genes are TRBV5-1 and TRBJ2-1; 11 bases map to TRBD2. The CDR3 spans 14 residues. Losses at the gene ends were 4 bases for V and 10 bases for J; bases not matched to a gene: 7. CDR1 and CDR2 from the germline V gene are SGHRS and YFSETQ. For the CDR3, the DNA is TGCGCCAGCAGCATTAGCGGGAGGGCCTGGGAGCAGTTCTTC. Translation gives CASSISGRAWEQFF. The full variable domain, completed using reference TRBV5-1 and TRBJ2-1, is KAGVTQTPRYLIKTRGQQVTLSCSPISGHRSVSWYQQTPGQGLQFLFEYFSETQRNKGNFPGRFSGRQFSNSRSEMNVSTLELGDSALYLCASSISGRAWEQFFGPGTRLTVL.

The CDR3 DNA reads TGTGCCATCAGTGAGACAAGGGCTGGGGCCAACGTCCTGACTTTC. Translated, it gives CAISETRAGANVLTF. This sequence joins TRBV10-3 and TRBJ2-6; D ambiguous. This CDR3 region has 15 residues. Germline CDR1 is ENHRY and CDR2 is SYGVKD. V dropped 2 bases and J dropped 2 bases, with 7 bases sitting between them.

This clonotype appeared a single time. This chain links TRBV20-1 with TRBJ2-3, with a tentative D call TRBD2 (6 bases). In germline, CDR1 is DFQATT, CDR2 SNEGSKA (reference sequence). The CDR3 totals 13 residues. V lost 6 bases, J lost 6 bases, and 16 bases lay in between. The CDR3 spells CSAGTGVGDTQYF. CDR3 in DNA: TGCAGTGCGGGGACGGGAGTTGGGGATACGCAGTATTTT.

This clonotype appeared a few times. V and J are TRBV20-1 and TRBJ1-1, with D possibly matching TRBD1 (5 bases). Germline CDR1 is DFQATT and CDR2 is SNEGSKA (reference sequence). This CDR3 contains 12 residues. V gave up 3 bases and J gave up 9 bases, with 14 bases separating them. The CDR3 protein is CSARIGGNQAFF. CDR3 in DNA: TGCAGTGCTAGGATCGGGGGTAACCAAGCTTTCTTT.

This clonotype was observed a handful of times. The J gene is TRBJ2-7, the V gene TRBV4-3; a weak D match, TRBD2 (5 bases). CDR3 length: 17 residues. Trimming stripped 4 bases from V and 5 bases from J, with 24 bases between. The V gene's germline CDR1 is LGHNA and CDR2 YSLEER. This CDR3 is CASSPTVFSAPPHEQYF. The CDR3, as DNA: TGCGCCAGCAGCCCTACGGTTTTTAGCGCCCCCCCCCACGAGCAGTACTTC.

This clonotype was seen a handful of times. The chain links TRBV9 to TRBJ1-2; D gene uncertain. The CDR3 sequence is 12 residues long. V lost 3 bases, J lost 6 bases, and 9 bases lay in between. Germline CDR1 is SGDLS and CDR2 is YYNGEE. CDR3 DNA sequence: TGTGCCAGCAGCGCATATGACGATGGCTACACCTTC. It is translated as CASSAYDDGYTF.

This clonotype has just a few counts. This sequence joins TRBV5-1 and TRBJ2-1, with D perhaps matching TRBD1 or TRBD2 (5 bases each). Germline CDR1 SGHRS, CDR2 YFSETQ. The V end lost 0 bases, the J end lost 3 bases, and 13 bases lay between the germline ends. CDR3 size: 16 residues. The CDR3 loop is CASSLVEGTLYNEQFF. The CDR3 DNA reads as TGCGCCAGCAGCTTGGTTGAAGGGACCCTCTACAATGAGCAGTTCTTC. Full variable domain (missing parts from reference TRBV5-1 and TRBJ2-1): KAGVTQTPRYLIKTRGQQVTLSCSPISGHRSVSWYQQTPGQGLQFLFEYFSETQRNKGNFPGRFSGRQFSNSRSEMNVSTLELGDSALYLCASSLVEGTLYNEQFFGPGTRLTVL.

This CDR3 reads CASSYSTGSVAFF. The CDR3 DNA is TGTGCCAGCAGTTACTCGACCGGGAGTGTAGCTTTCTTT. The V and J genes are TRBV6-5 and TRBJ1-1; D gene uncertain. From germline, CDR1 is MNHEY and CDR2 SVGAGI. The ends were cut back, 0 bases at V and 10 bases at J, with 12 bases in the middle. CDR3 size: 13 residues.

This clonotype occurred a few times. The rearrangement links TRBV6-1 to TRBJ2-7, with TRBD2 matching 12 bases. CDR3 size: 15 residues. Germline V gene lookup returns CDR1 MNHNS and CDR2 SASEGT. V dropped 4 bases and J dropped 6; count of bases not matched to a gene: 7. In DNA, the CDR3 is TGTGCCAGCAGTGGCGGACTAGCGGGATCGGGCGAGCAGTACTTC. Its protein is CASSGGLAGSGEQYF.

The chain joins TRBV6-1 to TRBJ1-2, with D maybe TRBD1 (5 bases). The CDR3 has 13 amino acids. V lost 9 bases to trimming and J lost 7 bases, with 18 bases between them. Germline-derived CDR1 and CDR2 are MNHNS and SASEGT. CDR3 in DNA: TGTGCCAGTGTCCGGGGCAGATCAGGTGGCTACACCTTC. Protein sequence: CASVRGRSGGYTF.

This clonotype was seen a handful of times. The chain employs TRBV9 and TRBJ2-7; TRBD2 agrees at 8 bases. CDR3 length: 14 residues. Germline V gene sequence: CDR1 SGDLS, CDR2 YYNGEE. Trimming at V came to 3 bases and at J to 3 bases, leaving 5 bases not matched to a gene. CDR3 nucleotides: TGTGCCAGCAGCGCGACTAGCGTCAACTACGAGCAGTACTTC. It translates to CASSATSVNYEQYF.

V and J are TRBV27 and TRBJ2-7, with TRBD1 matching 7 bases. V was clipped by 4 bases and J by 0 bases; unmatched bases: 6. The V gene's germline CDR1 is MNHEY and CDR2 SMNVEV (reference sequence). The CDR3 extends over 15 amino acids. In DNA form, the CDR3 reads TGTGCCAGCAGTTCGGGACAGATCAGCTCCTACGAGCAGTACTTC. Translated, it gives CASSSGQISSYEQYF.

Only a few counts were recorded for this clonotype. The V gene is TRBV18, the J gene TRBJ2-5, with D possibly matching TRBD1 (5 bases). Germline V gene lookup returns CDR1 KGHSH and CDR2 LQKENI. Trimming cost V 6 bases and J 4 bases, with 24 bases left between them. CDR3 length: 17 amino acids. The chain's CDR3 is CASSLSASDPQGETQYF. In nucleotides, the CDR3 is TGTGCCAGCTCCCTAAGCGCCAGTGATCCCCAGGGAGAGACCCAGTACTTC.

This clonotype was picked up a small number of times. This sequence joins TRBV7-8 and TRBJ1-1; the match to TRBD1 covers 8 bases. There are 13 residues in the CDR3. Germline CDR1 and CDR2: SGHVS and FQNEAQ. J gave up 5 bases and V 5 bases, and 4 bases lay outside the gene matches. Here the CDR3 reads CASSQGASTEAFF. CDR3 DNA: TGTGCCAGCAGCCAGGGGGCCAGTACTGAAGCTTTCTTT.

The chain employs TRBV7-2 and TRBJ2-7; tentative D call: TRBD2 (5 bases). The CDR3 length is 16 residues. V lost 4 bases, J lost 4 bases, and 20 bases lay in between. Germline V gene data show CDR1 as SGHTA and CDR2 as FQGNSA. CDR3 sequence (DNA): TGTGCCAGCAGCTCGGGGTCTGGGATCGGCCCATACGAGCAGTACTTC. It codes for CASSSGSGIGPYEQYF.

This rearrangement joins TRBV12-3 or TRBV12-4 to TRBJ1-5; D gene unclear. The V end was cut by 6 bases, the J end by 2 bases, with 11 bases between. This CDR3 region has 14 residues. The CDR3 DNA sequence: TGTGCCAGCAGCCTCCTGAGTCGCAATCAGCCCCAGCATTTT. Its protein product is CASSLLSRNQPQHF.

At least ten counts were recorded for this clonotype. The chain couples TRBV7-9 to TRBJ2-7; D is undetermined. The CDR3 covers 13 residues. The ends were cut back, 3 bases at V and 2 bases at J, with 8 bases in the middle. The germline V gene encodes CDR1 SEHNR and CDR2 FQNEAQ (reference sequence). This CDR3 is CASSFGYPYEQYF. CDR3 DNA: TGTGCCAGCAGCTTCGGCTACCCCTACGAGCAGTACTTC.